The entry that follows covers one TCR beta chain sequence. The CDR3 spans 16 residues. CDR1 LNHDA and CDR2 SQIVND come from the germline V gene (reference sequence). V dropped 6 bases and J dropped 1 base, with 16 bases sitting between them. The data are from a study of T cell changes during pregnancy in multiple sclerosis. Generated by immunoSEQ multiplex PCR, the TCRdb table keeps only in-frame clones and is missing some. Among some 95,000 clones listed, 85% to 95% were seen once. This specimen consisted of peripheral blood, obtained in the first trimester of pregnancy. This receptor was identified in a female donor with multiple sclerosis, enrolled in a pregnancy study. This rearrangement joins TRBV19 to TRBJ1-3; D unresolved. CDR3 bases: TGTGCCAGTAGCTCTCGCGGTGCTTCGTCTGGAAACACCATATATTTT. It yields the protein CASSSRGASSGNTIYF. The entire variable domain, with the rest obtained from reference TRBV19 and TRBJ1-3, is as follows: DGGITQSPKYLFRKEGQNVTLSCEQNLNHDAMYWYRQDPGQGLRLIYYSQIVNDFQKGDIAEGYSVSREKKESFPLTVTSAQKNPTAFYLCASSSRGASSGNTIYFGEGSWLTVV.